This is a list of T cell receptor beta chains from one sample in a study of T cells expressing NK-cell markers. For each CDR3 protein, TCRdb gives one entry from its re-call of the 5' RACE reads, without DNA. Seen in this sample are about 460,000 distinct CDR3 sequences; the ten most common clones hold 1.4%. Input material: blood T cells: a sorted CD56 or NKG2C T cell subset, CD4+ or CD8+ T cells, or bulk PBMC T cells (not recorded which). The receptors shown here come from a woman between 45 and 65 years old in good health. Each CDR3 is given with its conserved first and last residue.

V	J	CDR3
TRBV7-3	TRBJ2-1	CASSLIAGRYNEQFF
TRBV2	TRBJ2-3	CASIQVSGLRSTDTQYF
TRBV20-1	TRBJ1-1	CSAARDSANEAFF
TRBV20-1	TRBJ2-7	CSAVAGGPSYEQYF
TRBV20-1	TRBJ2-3	CSAPSGGQDTQYF
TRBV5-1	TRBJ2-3	CASRRGAGSHRADTQYF
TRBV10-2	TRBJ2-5	CASSQLAGGPIQETQYF
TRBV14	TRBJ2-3	CASSQGGGVFPDTQYF
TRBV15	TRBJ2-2	CATTELAGGGELFF
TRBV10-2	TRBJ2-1	CASSVLAGPTYNEQFF
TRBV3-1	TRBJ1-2	CASSQLGRGGYTF
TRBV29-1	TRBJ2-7	CSVDHQTGRTYEQYF
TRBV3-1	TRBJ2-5	CASSQGTVQKETQYF
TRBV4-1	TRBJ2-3	CASSQIHGLAGEDTQYF
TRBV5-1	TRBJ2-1	CASSLGSSYEQFF
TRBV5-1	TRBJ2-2	CASSFFAGTSAGELFF
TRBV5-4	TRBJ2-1	CASSLELERNEQFF
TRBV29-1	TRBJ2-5	CSVDLVETQYF
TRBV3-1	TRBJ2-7	CASSSGLSGSGYEQYF
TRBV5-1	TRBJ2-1	CASSLGGLADEQFF
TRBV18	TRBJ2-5	CASSPPILETQYF
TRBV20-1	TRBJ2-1	CSAEGGPEQFF
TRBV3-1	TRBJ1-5	CASSPSRDRVGNQPQHF
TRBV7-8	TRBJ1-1	CASSPGRGNTEAFF
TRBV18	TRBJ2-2	CASSPTGPIQITGELFF
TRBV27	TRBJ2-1	CASSLEGANNEQFF
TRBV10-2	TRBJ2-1	CASSDRTSSYNEQFF
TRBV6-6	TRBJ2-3	CASLDRGHLDTQYF
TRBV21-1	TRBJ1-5	CASSNGTGIRNNQPQHF
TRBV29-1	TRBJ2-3	CSVRPRLRTDTQYF
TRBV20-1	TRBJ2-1	CSARTSSGLAGLFSNEQFF
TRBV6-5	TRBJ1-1	CASRPGRVNTEAFF
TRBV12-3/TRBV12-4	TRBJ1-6	CASSRPNSPLHF
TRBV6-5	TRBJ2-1	CASSYEGSYNEQFF
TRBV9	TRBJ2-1	CASSPLSGRAYNEQFF
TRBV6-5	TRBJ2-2	CASSYRRGGYSGELFF
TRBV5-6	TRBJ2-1	CASSRELASNEQFF
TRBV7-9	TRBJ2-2	CASGDRFGTNTGELFF
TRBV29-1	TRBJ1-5	CSVSGGEWVSSGQPQHF
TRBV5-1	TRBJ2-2	CASSRDGTGYTGELFF
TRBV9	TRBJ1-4	CASSVAQGANEKLFF
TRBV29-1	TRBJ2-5	CSLGGKETQYF
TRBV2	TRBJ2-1	CASSRGLTDNEQFF
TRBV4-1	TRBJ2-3	CASSQVTSKEIVDTQYF
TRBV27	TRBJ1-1	CASSTRQGAITEAFF
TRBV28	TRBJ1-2	CASSEGGRRFFTNYGYTF
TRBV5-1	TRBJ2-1	CASSPGTRHNEQFF
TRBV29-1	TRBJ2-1	CSVREPYNEQFF
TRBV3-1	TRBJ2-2	CASSPGVNTGELFF
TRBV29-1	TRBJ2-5	CSGGPGETQYF
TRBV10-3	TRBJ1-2	CAIDEEGGYTF
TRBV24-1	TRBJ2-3	CATSDLQRNGGQGDTQYF
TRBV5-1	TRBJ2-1	CASSSNGRSYNEQFF
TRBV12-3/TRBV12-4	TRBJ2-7	CASSPRDRVREQYF
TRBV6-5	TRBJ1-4	CASSYGTGTAFNEKLFF
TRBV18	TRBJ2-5	CASSPPAGQGRETQYF
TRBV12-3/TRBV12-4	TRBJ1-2	CASRLGGDSYGYTF
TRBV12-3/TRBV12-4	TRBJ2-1	CASSQLAGGPSPPVEQFF
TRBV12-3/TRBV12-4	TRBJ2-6	CASRILGTGANVLTF
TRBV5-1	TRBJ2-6	CASSSREGPGANVLTF